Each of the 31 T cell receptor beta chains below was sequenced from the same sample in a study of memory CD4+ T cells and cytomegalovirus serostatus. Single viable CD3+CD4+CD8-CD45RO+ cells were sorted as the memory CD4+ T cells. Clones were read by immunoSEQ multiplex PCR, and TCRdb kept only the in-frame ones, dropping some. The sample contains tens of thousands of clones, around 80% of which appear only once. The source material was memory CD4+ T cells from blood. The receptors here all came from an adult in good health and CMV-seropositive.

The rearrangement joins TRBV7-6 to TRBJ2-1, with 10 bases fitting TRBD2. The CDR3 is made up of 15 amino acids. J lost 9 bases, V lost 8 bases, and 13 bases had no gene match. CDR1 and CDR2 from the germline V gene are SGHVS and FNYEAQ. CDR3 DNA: TGTGCCAGCTCAACGACAGGTAGCGGGGGGTCTGAGCAGTTCTTC. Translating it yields CASSTTGSGGSEQFF. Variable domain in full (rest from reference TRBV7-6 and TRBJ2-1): GAGVSQSPRYKVTKRGQDVALRCDPISGHVSLYWYRQALGQGPEFLTYFNYEAQQDKSGLPNDRFSAERPEGSISTLTIQRTEQRDSAMYRCASSTTGSGGSEQFFGPGTRLTVL.

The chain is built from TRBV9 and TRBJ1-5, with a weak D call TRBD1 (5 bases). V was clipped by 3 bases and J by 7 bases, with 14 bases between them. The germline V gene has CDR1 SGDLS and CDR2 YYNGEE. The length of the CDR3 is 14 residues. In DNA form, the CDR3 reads TGTGCCAGCAGCGCCGGCCAGGGCCGGCAGCCCCAGCATTTT. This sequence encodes CASSAGQGRQPQHF.

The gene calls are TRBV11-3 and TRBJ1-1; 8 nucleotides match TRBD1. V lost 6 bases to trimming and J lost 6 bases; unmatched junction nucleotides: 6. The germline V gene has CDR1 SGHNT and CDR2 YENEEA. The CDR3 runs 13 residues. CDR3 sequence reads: CASSFTGGAEAFF. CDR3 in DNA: TGTGCCAGCAGTTTTACAGGGGGGGCTGAAGCTTTCTTT.

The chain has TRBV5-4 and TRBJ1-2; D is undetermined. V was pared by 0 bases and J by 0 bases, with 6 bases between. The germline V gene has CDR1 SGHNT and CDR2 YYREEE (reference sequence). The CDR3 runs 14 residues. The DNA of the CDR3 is TGTGCCAGCAGCTTGGACAGCTCTAACTATGGCTACACCTTC. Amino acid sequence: CASSLDSSNYGYTF.

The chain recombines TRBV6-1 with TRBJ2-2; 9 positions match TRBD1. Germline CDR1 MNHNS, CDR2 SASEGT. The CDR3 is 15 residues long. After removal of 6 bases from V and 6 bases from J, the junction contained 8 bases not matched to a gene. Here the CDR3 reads CASSVDRGGAGELFF. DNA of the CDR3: TGTGCCAGCAGCGTGGACAGGGGAGGGGCCGGGGAGCTGTTTTTT.

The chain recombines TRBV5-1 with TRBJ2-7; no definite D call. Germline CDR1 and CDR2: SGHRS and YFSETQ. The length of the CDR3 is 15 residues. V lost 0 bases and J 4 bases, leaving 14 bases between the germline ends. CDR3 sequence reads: CASSLAPGSQYEQYF. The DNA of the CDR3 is TGCGCCAGCAGCTTGGCCCCGGGCAGTCAGTACGAGCAGTACTTC.

The CDR3 sequence: CASSVQFSYNEQFF. The CDR3 region has the DNA TGTGCCAGTAGTGTACAGTTCTCCTACAATGAGCAGTTCTTC. This chain joins TRBV19 and TRBJ2-1; D is unclear. The CDR3 totals 14 residues. Germline CDR1 LNHDA, CDR2 SQIVND (reference sequence). The V and J ends lost 5 bases and 0 bases respectively, with 8 bases between them.

The CDR3 region has the DNA TGTGCCAGCAGTCCTAGACAGGGGGCAGGGTATGGCTACACCTTC. Translation gives CASSPRQGAGYGYTF. The gene calls are TRBV7-9 and TRBJ1-2, with 10 bases identical to TRBD1. The junction had 9 bases not matched to a gene; V was cut back by 6 bases and J by 5 bases. CDR1 is SEHNR and CDR2 is FQNEAQ in the germline V gene (reference sequence). The CDR3 is made up of 15 amino acids. Together with reference TRBV7-9 and TRBJ1-2, the CDR3 gives the full variable domain: DTGVSQNPRHKITKRGQNVTFRCDPISEHNRLYWYRQTLGQGPEFLTYFQNEAQLEKSRLLSDRFSAERPKGSFSTLEIQRTEQGDSAMYLCASSPRQGAGYGYTFGSGTRLTVV.

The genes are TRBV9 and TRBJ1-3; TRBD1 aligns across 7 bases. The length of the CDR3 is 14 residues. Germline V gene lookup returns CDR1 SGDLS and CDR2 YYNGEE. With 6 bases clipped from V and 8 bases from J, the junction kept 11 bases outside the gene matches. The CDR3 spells CASTLQGNGDTIYF. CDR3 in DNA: TGTGCCAGCACCCTACAGGGGAATGGGGACACCATATATTTT.

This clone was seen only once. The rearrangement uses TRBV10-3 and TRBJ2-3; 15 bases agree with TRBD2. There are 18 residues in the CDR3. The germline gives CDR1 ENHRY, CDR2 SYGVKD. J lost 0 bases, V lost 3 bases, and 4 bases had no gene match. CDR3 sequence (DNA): TGTGCCATCAGTGACCGGACTAGCGGGAGGGGAAGCACAGATACGCAGTATTTT. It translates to CAISDRTSGRGSTDTQYF.

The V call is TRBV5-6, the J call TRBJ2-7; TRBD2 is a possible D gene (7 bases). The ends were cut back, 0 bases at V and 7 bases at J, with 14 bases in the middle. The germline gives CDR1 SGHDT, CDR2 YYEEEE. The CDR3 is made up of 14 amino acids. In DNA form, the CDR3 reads TGTGCCAGCAGCTTGGACCCAAAGGGGGGGGAGCAGTACTTC. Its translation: CASSLDPKGGEQYF.

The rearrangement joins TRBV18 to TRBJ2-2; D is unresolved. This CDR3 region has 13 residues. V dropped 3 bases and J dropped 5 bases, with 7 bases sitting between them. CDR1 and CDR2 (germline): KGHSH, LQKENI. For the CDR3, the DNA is TGTGCCAGCTCACCCGCCCGAACCGGGGAGCTGTTTTTT. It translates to CASSPARTGELFF. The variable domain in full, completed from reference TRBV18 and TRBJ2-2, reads NAGVMQNPRHLVRRRGQEARLRCSPMKGHSHVYWYRQLPEEGLKFMVYLQKENIIDESGMPKERFSAEFPKEGPSILRIQQVVRGDSAAYFCASSPARTGELFFGEGSRLTVL.

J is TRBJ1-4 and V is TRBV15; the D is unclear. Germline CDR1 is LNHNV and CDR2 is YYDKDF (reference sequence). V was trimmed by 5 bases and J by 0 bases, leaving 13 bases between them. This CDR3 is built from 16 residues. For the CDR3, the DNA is TGTGCCACCAGCCCAAGAGGAAGAGCAACTAATGAAAAACTGTTTTTT. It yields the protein CATSPRGRATNEKLFF.

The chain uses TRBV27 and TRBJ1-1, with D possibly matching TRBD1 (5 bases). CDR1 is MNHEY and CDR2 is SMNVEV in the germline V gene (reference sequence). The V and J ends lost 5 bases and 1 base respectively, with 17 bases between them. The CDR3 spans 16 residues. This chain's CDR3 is CASSKDWGGKNTEAFF. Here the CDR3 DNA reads TGTGCCAGCAGTAAGGATTGGGGGGGGAAGAACACTGAAGCTTTCTTT.

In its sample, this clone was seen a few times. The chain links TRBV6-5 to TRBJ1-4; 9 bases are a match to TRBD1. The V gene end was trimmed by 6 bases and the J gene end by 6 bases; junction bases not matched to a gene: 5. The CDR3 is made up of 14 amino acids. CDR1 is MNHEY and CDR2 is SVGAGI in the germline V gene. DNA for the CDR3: TGTGCCAGCAGGCACAGGGGGCGCGATGAAAAACTGTTTTTT. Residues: CASRHRGRDEKLFF.

CDR3: CASRDEAYEQYF. For the CDR3, the DNA is TGTGCCAGCAGGGATGAGGCATACGAGCAGTACTTC. This chain joins TRBV6-6 and TRBJ2-7; D is uncertain. V gave up 6 bases and J gave up 4 bases, with 10 bases separating them. This CDR3 spans 12 amino acids. The germline gives CDR1 MNHNY, CDR2 SVGAGI (reference sequence).

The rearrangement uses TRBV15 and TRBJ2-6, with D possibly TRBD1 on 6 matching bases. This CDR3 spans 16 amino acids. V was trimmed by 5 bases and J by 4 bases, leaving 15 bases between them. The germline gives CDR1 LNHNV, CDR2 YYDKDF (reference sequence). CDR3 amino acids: CATSPQTGAGANVLTF. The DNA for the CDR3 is TGTGCCACCAGCCCCCAGACAGGAGCCGGGGCCAACGTCCTGACTTTC.

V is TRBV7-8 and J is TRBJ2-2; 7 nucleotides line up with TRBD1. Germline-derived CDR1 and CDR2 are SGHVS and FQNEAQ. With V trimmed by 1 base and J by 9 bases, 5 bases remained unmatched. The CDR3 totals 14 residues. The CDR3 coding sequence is TGTGCCAGCAGCTTAGAACAGGGGTCAAGGGAGCTGTTTTTT. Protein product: CASSLEQGSRELFF.

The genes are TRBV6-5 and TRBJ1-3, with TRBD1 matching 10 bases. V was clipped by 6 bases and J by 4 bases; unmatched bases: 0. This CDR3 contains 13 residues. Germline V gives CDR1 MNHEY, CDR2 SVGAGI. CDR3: CASRGQGGNTIYF. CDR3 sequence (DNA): TGTGCCAGCAGGGGACAGGGGGGAAACACCATATATTTT.

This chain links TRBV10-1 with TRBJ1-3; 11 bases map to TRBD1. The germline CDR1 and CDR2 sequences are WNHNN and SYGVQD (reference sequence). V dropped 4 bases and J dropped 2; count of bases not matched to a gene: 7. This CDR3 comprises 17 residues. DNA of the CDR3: TGCGCCAGCAGTGCGCATCGGGACAGGGGGACTGGAAACACCATATATTTT. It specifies CASSAHRDRGTGNTIYF.

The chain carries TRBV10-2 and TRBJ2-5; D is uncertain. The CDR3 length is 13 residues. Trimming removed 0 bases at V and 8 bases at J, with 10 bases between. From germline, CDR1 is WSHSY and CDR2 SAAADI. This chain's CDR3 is CASSESWVDTQYF. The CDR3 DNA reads TGCGCCAGCAGTGAGTCATGGGTTGACACCCAGTACTTC.

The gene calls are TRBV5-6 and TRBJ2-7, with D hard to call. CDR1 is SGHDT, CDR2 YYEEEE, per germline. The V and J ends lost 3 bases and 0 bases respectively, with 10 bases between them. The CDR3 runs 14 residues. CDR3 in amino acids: CASSSLAGSYEQYF. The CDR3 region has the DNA TGTGCCAGCAGCTCCTTAGCAGGCTCCTACGAGCAGTACTTC.

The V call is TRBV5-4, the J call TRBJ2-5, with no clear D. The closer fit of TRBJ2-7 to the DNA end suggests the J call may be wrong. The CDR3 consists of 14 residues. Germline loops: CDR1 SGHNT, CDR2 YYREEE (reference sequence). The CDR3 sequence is CASSLLGLTYEQYF. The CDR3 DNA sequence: TGTGCCAGCAGCTTGTTAGGTCTAACCTACGAGCAGTACTTC.

CDR3 nucleotides: TGTGCCAGCAGCCCCGTGGGCGGGGGGTACGGTGAGCAGTTCTTC. Its translation: CASSPVGGGYGEQFF. This chain uses TRBV11-2 with TRBJ2-1; 8 bases map to TRBD2. V lost 5 bases and J lost 9; bases outside the gene matches: 12. The CDR3 spans 15 residues. Per the germline V gene, CDR1 is SGHAT and CDR2 is FQNNGV.

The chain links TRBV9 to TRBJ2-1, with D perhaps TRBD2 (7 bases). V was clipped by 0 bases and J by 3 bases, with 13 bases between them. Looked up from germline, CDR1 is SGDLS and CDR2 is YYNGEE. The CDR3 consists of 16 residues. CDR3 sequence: CASSVGGGTYYNEQFF. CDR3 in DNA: TGTGCCAGCAGCGTAGGGGGGGGGACATACTACAATGAGCAGTTCTTC.

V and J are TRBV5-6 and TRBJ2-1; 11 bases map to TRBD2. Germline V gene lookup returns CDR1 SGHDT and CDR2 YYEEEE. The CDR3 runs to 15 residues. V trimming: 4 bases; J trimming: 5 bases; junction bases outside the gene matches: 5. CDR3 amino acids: CASSDGTSGHNEQFF. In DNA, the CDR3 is TGTGCCAGCAGCGACGGGACTAGCGGTCACAATGAGCAGTTCTTC.

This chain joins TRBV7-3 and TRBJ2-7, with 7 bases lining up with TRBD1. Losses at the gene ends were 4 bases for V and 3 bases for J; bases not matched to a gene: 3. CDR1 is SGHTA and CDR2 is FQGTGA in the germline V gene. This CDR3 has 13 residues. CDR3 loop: CASSSTGSYEQYF. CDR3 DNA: TGTGCCAGCAGCTCGACAGGGAGCTACGAGCAGTACTTC.

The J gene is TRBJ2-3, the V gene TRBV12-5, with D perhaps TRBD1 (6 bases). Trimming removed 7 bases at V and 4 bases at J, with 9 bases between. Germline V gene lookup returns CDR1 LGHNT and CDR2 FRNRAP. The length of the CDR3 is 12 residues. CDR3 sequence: CASAYRADTQYF. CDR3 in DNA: TGTGCTAGTGCCTACAGGGCAGATACGCAGTATTTT. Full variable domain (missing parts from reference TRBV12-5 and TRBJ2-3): DARVTQTPRHKVTEMGQEVTMRCQPILGHNTVFWYRQTMMQGLELLAYFRNRAPLDDSGMPKDRFSAEMPDATLATLKIQPSEPRDSAVYFCASAYRADTQYFGPGTRLTVL.

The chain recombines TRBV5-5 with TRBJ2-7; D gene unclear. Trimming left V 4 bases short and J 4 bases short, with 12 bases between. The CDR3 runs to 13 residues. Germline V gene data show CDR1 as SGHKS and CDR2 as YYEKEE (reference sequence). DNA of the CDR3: TGTGCCAGCAGCAGGCAGTCGTATTACGAGCAGTACTTC. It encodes CASSRQSYYEQYF. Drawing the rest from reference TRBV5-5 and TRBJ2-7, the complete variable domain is DAGVTQSPTHLIKTRGQQVTLRCSPISGHKSVSWYQQVLGQGPQFIFQYYEKEERGRGNFPDRFSARQFPNYSSELNVNALLLGDSALYLCASSRQSYYEQYFGPGTRLTVT.

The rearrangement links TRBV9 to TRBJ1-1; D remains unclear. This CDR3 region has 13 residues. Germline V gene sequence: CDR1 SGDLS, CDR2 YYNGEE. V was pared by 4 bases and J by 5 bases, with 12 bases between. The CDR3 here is CASSPTRRTEAFF. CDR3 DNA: TGTGCCAGCAGCCCCACGAGGAGGACTGAAGCTTTCTTT.

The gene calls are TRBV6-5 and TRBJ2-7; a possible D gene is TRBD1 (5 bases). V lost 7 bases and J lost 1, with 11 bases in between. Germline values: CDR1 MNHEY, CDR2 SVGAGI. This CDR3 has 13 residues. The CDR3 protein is CASTPPGSYEQYF. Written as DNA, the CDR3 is TGTGCCAGCACCCCCCCAGGGTCCTACGAGCAGTACTTC.